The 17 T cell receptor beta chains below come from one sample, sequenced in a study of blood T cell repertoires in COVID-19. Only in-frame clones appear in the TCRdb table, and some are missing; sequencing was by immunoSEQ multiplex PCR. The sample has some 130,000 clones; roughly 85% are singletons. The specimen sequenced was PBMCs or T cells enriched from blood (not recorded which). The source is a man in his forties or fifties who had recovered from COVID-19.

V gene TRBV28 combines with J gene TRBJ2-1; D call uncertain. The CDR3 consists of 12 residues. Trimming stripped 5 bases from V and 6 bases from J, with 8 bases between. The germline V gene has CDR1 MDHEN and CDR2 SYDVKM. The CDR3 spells CASSPVLNEQFF. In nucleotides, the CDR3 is TGTGCCAGCAGTCCCGTCCTCAATGAGCAGTTCTTC. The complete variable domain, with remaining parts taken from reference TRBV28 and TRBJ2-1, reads DVKVTQSSRYLVKRTGEKVFLECVQDMDHENMFWYRQDPGLGLRLIYFSYDVKMKEKGDIPEGYSVSREKKERFSLILESASTNQTSMYLCASSPVLNEQFFGPGTRLTVL.

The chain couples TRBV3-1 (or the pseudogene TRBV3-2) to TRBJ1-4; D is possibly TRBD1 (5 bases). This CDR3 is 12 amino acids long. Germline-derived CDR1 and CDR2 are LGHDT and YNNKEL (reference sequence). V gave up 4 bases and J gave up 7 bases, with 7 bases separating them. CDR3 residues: CASSRRGEKLFF. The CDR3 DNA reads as TGTGCCAGCAGCCGAAGGGGTGAAAAACTGTTTTTT.

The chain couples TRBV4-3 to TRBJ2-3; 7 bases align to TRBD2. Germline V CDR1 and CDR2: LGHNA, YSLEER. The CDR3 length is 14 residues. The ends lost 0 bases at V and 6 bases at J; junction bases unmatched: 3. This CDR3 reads CASSQDGGGDTQYF. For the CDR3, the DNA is TGCGCCAGCAGCCAAGATGGGGGAGGGGATACGCAGTATTTT.

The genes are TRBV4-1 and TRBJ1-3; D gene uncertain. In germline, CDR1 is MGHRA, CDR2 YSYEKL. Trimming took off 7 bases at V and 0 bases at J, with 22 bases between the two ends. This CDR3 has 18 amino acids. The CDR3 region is CASTHTFSGQSSGNTIYF. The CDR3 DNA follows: TGCGCCAGCACCCACACATTTAGCGGTCAGAGCTCTGGAAACACCATATATTTT.

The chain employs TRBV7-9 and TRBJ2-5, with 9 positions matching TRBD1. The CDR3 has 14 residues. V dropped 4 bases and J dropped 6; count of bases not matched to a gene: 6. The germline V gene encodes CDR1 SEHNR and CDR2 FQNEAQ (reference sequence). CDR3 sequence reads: CASSSPGTGKTQYF. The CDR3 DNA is TGTGCCAGCAGCTCACCCGGGACAGGGAAGACCCAGTACTTC.

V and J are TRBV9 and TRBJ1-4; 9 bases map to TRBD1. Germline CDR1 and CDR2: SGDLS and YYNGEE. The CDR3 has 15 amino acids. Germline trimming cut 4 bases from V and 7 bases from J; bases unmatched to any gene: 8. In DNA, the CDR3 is TGTGCCAGCAGCTCACAGGGGGCGCTCGGTGAAAAACTGTTTTTT. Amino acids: CASSSQGALGEKLFF.

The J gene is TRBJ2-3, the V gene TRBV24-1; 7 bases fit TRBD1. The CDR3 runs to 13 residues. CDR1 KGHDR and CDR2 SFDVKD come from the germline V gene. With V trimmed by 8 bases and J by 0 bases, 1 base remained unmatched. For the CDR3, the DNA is TGTGCCACCATGGACAGGAGCACAGATACGCAGTATTTT. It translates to CATMDRSTDTQYF.

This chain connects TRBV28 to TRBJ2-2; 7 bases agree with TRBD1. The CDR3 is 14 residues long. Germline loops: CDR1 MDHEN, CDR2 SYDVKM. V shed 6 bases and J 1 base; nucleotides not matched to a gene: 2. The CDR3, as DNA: TGTGCCAGCAGGGGACAGATGAACACCGGGGAGCTGTTTTTT. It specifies CASRGQMNTGELFF.

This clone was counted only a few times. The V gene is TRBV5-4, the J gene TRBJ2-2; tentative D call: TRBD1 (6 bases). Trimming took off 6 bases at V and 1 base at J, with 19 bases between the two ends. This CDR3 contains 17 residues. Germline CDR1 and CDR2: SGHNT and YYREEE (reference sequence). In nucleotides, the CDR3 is TGTGCCAGCACCCCGTGGGTAGGACAGCGGAACACCGGGGAGCTGTTTTTT. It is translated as CASTPWVGQRNTGELFF.

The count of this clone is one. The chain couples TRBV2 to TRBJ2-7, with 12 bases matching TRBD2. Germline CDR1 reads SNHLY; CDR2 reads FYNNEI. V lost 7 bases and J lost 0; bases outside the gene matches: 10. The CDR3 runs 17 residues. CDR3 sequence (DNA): TGTGCCAGCATAGCGGGACTAGCGGGTAGCAGCTCCTACGAGCAGTACTTC. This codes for CASIAGLAGSSSYEQYF.

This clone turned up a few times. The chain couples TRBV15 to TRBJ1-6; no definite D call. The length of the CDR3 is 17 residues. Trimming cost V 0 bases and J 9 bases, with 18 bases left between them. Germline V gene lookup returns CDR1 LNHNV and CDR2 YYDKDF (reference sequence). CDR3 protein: CATSRDSSIERFSPLHF. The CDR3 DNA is TGTGCCACCAGCAGAGATTCGTCGATCGAGAGGTTTTCACCCCTCCACTTT.

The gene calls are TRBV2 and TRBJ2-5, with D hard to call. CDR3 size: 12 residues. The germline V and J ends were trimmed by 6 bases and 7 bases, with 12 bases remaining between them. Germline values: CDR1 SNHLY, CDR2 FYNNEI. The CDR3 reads CASRTDRRTQYF. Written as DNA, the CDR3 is TGTGCCAGCAGGACGGATCGGAGGACCCAGTACTTC.

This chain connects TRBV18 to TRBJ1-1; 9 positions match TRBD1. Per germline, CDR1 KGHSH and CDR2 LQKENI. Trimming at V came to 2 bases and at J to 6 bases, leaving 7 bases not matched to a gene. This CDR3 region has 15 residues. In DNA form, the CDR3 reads TGTGCCAGCTCACCAACAAGGGACAGGGTTGCTGAAGCTTTCTTT. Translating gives CASSPTRDRVAEAFF.

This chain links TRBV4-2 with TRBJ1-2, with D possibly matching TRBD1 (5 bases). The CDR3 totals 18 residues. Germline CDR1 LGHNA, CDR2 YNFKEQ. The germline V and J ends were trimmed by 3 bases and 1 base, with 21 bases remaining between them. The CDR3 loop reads CASSHDLLQGGFNYGYTF. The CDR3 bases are TGTGCCAGCAGCCATGACCTTCTCCAGGGAGGATTTAACTATGGCTACACCTTC.

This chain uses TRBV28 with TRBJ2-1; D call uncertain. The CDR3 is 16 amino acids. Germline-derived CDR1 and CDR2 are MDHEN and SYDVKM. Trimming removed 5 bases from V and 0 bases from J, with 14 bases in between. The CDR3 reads CASSQQVNPSYNEQFF. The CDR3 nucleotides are TGTGCCAGCAGTCAACAAGTGAACCCCTCCTACAATGAGCAGTTCTTC.

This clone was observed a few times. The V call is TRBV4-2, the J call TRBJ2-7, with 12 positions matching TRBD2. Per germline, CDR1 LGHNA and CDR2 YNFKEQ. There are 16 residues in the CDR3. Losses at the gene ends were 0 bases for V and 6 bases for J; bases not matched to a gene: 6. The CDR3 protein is CASSQDQSGLAGEQYF. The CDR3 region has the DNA TGTGCCAGCAGCCAAGATCAGTCGGGACTAGCGGGCGAGCAGTACTTC.

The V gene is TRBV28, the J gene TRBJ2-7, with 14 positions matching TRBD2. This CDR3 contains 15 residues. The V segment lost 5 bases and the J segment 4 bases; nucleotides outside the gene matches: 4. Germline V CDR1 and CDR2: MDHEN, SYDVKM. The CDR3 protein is CASSPTSGGAYEQYV. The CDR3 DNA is TGTGCCAGCAGTCCGACTAGCGGGGGGGCTTACGAGCAGTACGTC.